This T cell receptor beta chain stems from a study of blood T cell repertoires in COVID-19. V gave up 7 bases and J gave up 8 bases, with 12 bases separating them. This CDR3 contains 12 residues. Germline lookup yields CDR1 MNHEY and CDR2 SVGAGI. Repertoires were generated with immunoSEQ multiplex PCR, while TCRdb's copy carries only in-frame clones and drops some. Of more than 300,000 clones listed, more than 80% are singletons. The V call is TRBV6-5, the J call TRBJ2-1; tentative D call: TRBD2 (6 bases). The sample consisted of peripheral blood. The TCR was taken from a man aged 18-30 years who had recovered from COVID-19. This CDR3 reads CASKGPGDEQFF. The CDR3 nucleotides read TGTGCCAGCAAGGGTCCGGGGGATGAGCAGTTCTTC.